One and the same sample provided the 22 T cell receptor beta chains below, sequenced in a study of T-cell reconstitution after alpha-beta-depleted transplantation in children. Construction of the TCRbeta library involved unique molecular identifiers. TCRdb reprocessed the PCR reads with MiXCR, giving one entry per CDR3 protein. The table includes some 240,000 distinct CDR3 sequences, around 13% detected once. The specimen was PBMCs from the stem cell graft donor, collected from the stem cell graft. These receptors originate from a human donor who donated a stem cell graft to a child with acute lymphoblastic leukemia.

Worth noting for this clonotype: Just one base apart from a much larger clone, this may be a read error. This chain connects TRBV6-2 or TRBV6-3 to TRBJ2-1; the match to TRBD2 covers 13 bases. V gave up 6 bases and J gave up 8 bases; unmatched junction bases: 4. CDR3 length: 14 amino acids. Germline loops: CDR1 MNHEY, CDR2 SVGEGT. CDR3 sequence reads: CASSRLAGGYEQFF. The CDR3 DNA reads as TGTGCCAGCAGCCGACTAGCGGGAGGCTATGAGCAGTTCTTC.

The chain is built from TRBV12-3 or TRBV12-4 and TRBJ1-1; the D gene is possibly TRBD1 (6 bases). The CDR3 has 13 amino acids. Trimming left V 4 bases short and J 10 bases short, with 16 bases between. CDR3: CASSSTQGRVAFF. Written as DNA, the CDR3 is TGTGCCAGCAGTTCGACTCAGGGGAGGGTAGCTTTCTTT.

About this clonotype itself: This could be a read error, since a much larger clone is one nucleotide away. This chain joins TRBV5-1 and TRBJ2-3; 7 bases match TRBD1. Looked up from germline, CDR1 is SGHRS and CDR2 is YFSETQ. There are 13 residues in the CDR3. CDR3 coding DNA: TGCGCCAGCTCGACAGGGTACACAGATGCGCAGTATTTT. Protein: CASSTGYTDAQYF.

This clonotype has at least ten counts. The chain recombines TRBV4-3 with TRBJ2-3; D call uncertain. The CDR3 totals 15 residues. The germline V and J ends were trimmed by 0 bases and 0 bases, with 7 bases remaining between them. Per the germline V gene, CDR1 is LGHNA and CDR2 is YSLEER. The CDR3 sequence is CASSQETRSTDTQYF. The CDR3 DNA sequence: TGCGCCAGCAGCCAAGAAACGAGAAGCACAGATACGCAGTATTTT.

At least ten counts were recorded for this clonotype. V is TRBV20-1 and J is TRBJ2-3; D may be TRBD2 (5 bases). V was clipped by 6 bases and J by 1 base, with 17 bases between them. The CDR3 is 15 amino acids. Germline V CDR1 and CDR2: DFQATT, SNEGSKA (reference sequence). This CDR3 reads CSAIGRGSGTDTQYF. In DNA form, the CDR3 reads TGCAGTGCAATAGGGAGAGGGTCTGGCACAGATACGCAGTATTTT.

In this sample, this clonotype turned up many times. This sequence joins TRBV21-1 and TRBJ2-3; no check of the table's D call, TRBD1, against the DNA was made. TRBV21-1 corresponds to a pseudogene. CDR3 size: 19 residues. CDR3 loop: CASSKVLLNFGGVTDTQYF. Here the CDR3 DNA reads TGTGCCAGCAGCAAAGTACTGTTGAATTTCGGGGGAGTCACAGATACGCAGTATTTT.

This clonotype appeared a few times. The chain joins TRBV20-1 to TRBJ2-1; the D gene is possibly TRBD2 (5 bases). The CDR3 is 14 amino acids. Trimming pared 6 bases from V and 0 bases from J, leaving 12 bases between. Germline loops: CDR1 DFQATT, CDR2 SNEGSKA (reference sequence). The CDR3 DNA is TGCAGTGCGGACGGGGAGAGCTCCTACAATGAGCAGTTCTTC. Encoded protein: CSADGESSYNEQFF.

On this clonotype: A much larger clone lies a single base off, so this may be a read error. The gene calls are TRBV7-6 and TRBJ1-3; D gene ambiguous. V was pared by 1 base and J by 0 bases, with 13 bases between. The germline V gene has CDR1 SGHVS and CDR2 FNYEAQ. This CDR3 comprises 17 residues. CDR3 sequence: CASSLGYRTTSGNTIYF. CDR3 coding DNA: TGTGCCAGCAGCTTAGGTTATAGGACGACCTCTGGAAACACCATATATTTT.

There are many counts of this clonotype. The chain combines TRBV4-1 with TRBJ1-1; 9 bases are shared with TRBD1. Germline V CDR1 and CDR2: MGHRA, YSYEKL. Trimming cost V 0 bases and J 3 bases; bases outside gene matches: 11. This CDR3 has 18 amino acids. The CDR3 DNA sequence: TGCGCCAGCAGCCAAGAAACAGGGGGCGGAAGTACGGACACTGAAGCTTTCTTT. It translates to CASSQETGGGSTDTEAFF.

This clonotype was observed many times. This rearrangement joins TRBV19 to TRBJ1-5, with D perhaps TRBD1 (5 bases). Trimming took off 7 bases at V and 5 bases at J, with 12 bases between the two ends. The germline CDR1 and CDR2 sequences are LNHDA and SQIVND (reference sequence). CDR3 length: 13 residues. CDR3 coding DNA: TGTGCCAGTAAACAGGTCTCTGATCAGCCCCAGCATTTT. Translation: CASKQVSDQPQHF.

This clonotype has only a few counts. The J gene is TRBJ2-4, the V gene TRBV6-5; unclear D gene. Germline V gene lookup returns CDR1 MNHEY and CDR2 SVGAGI. The CDR3 length is 17 residues. Trimming removed 2 bases at V and 0 bases at J, with 14 bases between. CDR3 protein: CASSYHWPSGAKNIQYF. The DNA for the CDR3 is TGTGCCAGCAGTTACCATTGGCCATCCGGAGCCAAAAACATTCAGTACTTC.

The table lists this clonotype with many counts. This chain uses TRBV27 with TRBJ1-5, with 8 bases that match TRBD1. The J segment lost 4 bases and the V segment lost 0 bases, leaving 5 bases of the junction unmatched. CDR1 MNHEY and CDR2 SMNVEV come from the germline V gene (reference sequence). The CDR3 has 16 amino acids. The CDR3 DNA follows: TGTGCCAGCAGTTTATCCGGGCAGGGGGCTAATCAGCCCCAGCATTTT. This gives the protein CASSLSGQGANQPQHF.

This clonotype has ten or more counts. This chain connects TRBV7-9 to TRBJ2-1, with 15 bases fitting TRBD2. The CDR3 has 16 residues. The V gene's germline CDR1 is SEHNR and CDR2 FQNEAQ (reference sequence). V shed 4 bases and J 4 bases; nucleotides not matched to a gene: 2. This chain's CDR3 is CASSSGTSGGYNEQFF. The CDR3, as DNA: TGTGCCAGCAGCTCCGGGACTAGCGGGGGGTACAATGAGCAGTTCTTC. Full variable domain (remainder filled in from reference TRBV7-9 and TRBJ2-1): DTGVSQNPRHKITKRGQNVTFRCDPISEHNRLYWYRQTLGQGPEFLTYFQNEAQLEKSRLLSDRFSAERPKGSFSTLEIQRTEQGDSAMYLCASSSGTSGGYNEQFFGPGTRLTVL.

This clonotype was seen ten or more times. This chain joins TRBV15 and TRBJ2-1; unclear D gene. The CDR3 is made up of 14 amino acids. Germline V gene sequence: CDR1 LNHNV, CDR2 YYDKDF (reference sequence). V lost 0 bases and J lost 7, with 10 bases in between. The CDR3 nucleotides are TGTGCCACCAGCAGAGAGTTTACCGAGAATGAGCAGTTCTTC. Encoded protein: CATSREFTENEQFF.

This clonotype was counted at least ten times. The rearrangement uses TRBV29-1 and TRBJ2-1; tentatively, D is TRBD2 (6 bases). CDR3 length: 13 residues. In germline, CDR1 is SQVTM, CDR2 ANQGSEA. V lost 5 bases and J 0 bases, leaving 8 bases between the germline ends. CDR3 DNA: TGCAGCGTTCCGGGACTCTCCTACAATGAGCAGTTCTTC. It encodes CSVPGLSYNEQFF.

This clonotype was seen ten or more times. The rearrangement uses TRBV15 and TRBJ2-3, with 7 bases lining up with TRBD2. CDR1 and CDR2 (germline): LNHNV, YYDKDF (reference sequence). There are 15 residues in the CDR3. J was trimmed by 4 bases and V by 5 bases; bases with no gene match: 9. CDR3 protein: CATSHRSGAADTQYF. For the CDR3, the DNA is TGTGCCACCAGCCACAGGAGCGGGGCAGCAGATACGCAGTATTTT.

The rearrangement links TRBV20-1 to TRBJ1-2; 11 nucleotides agree with TRBD1. This CDR3 is built from 13 residues. Looked up from germline, CDR1 is DFQATT and CDR2 is SNEGSKA (reference sequence). J was trimmed by 5 bases and V by 6 bases; bases with no gene match: 5. The CDR3 spells CSAKDRGLYGYTF. The CDR3 DNA follows: TGCAGTGCCAAGGACAGGGGGCTTTATGGCTACACCTTC.

The gene calls are TRBV12-3 or TRBV12-4 and TRBJ2-3; 10 nucleotides line up with TRBD1. This CDR3 comprises 16 residues. The J segment lost 2 bases and the V segment lost 0 bases, leaving 2 bases of the junction unmatched. CDR3: CASSLATGGLTDTQYF. The CDR3 region has the DNA TGTGCCAGCAGTTTAGCGACAGGGGGCCTCACAGATACGCAGTATTTT.

This clonotype showed up many times. The chain joins TRBV4-3 to TRBJ1-6; D remains ambiguous. Germline lookup yields CDR1 LGHNA and CDR2 YSLEER. The CDR3 totals 14 residues. Trimming took off 7 bases at V and 8 bases at J, with 15 bases between the two ends. In nucleotides, the CDR3 is TGCGCCAGCACCCACGCGGGGAAGCATTCACCCCTCCACTTT. Amino acids: CASTHAGKHSPLHF.

This clonotype was seen ten or more times. This chain uses TRBV28 with TRBJ2-3; no firm D call. The V gene lost 5 bases and the J gene lost 4 bases, with 4 bases spanning the gap. The CDR3 spans 11 residues. Germline CDR1 and CDR2: MDHEN and SYDVKM. The CDR3 DNA follows: TGTGCCAGCAGTGTCCCAGATACGCAGTATTTT. Translated: CASSVPDTQYF.

This clonotype was seen many times. J is TRBJ1-4 and V is TRBV27; D is undetermined. CDR1 MNHEY and CDR2 SMNVEV come from the germline V gene (reference sequence). The CDR3 consists of 14 residues. The V end lost 3 bases, the J end lost 0 bases, and 5 bases lay between the germline ends. The DNA of the CDR3 is TGTGCCAGCAGTTTTGTTGCAACTAATGAAAAACTGTTTTTT. Its translation: CASSFVATNEKLFF.

This clonotype was recorded at least ten times. The chain is built from TRBV7-9 and TRBJ1-4, with D perhaps matching TRBD1 (5 bases). Germline CDR1 and CDR2: SEHNR and FQNEAQ (reference sequence). Deletions cut 8 bases from V and 5 bases from J, with 18 bases between. CDR3 size: 15 residues. The CDR3 nucleotides read TGTGCCAGCGGCGGACGCGGGACGGTGAATGAAAAACTGTTTTTT. This sequence encodes CASGGRGTVNEKLFF.